A selection of T cell receptor beta chains follows, all from one sample in a study of cytomegalovirus exposure and HLA in healthy donors. The method was immunoSEQ multiplex PCR; TCRdb's version includes in-frame clones alone and lacks a portion of them. The top ten hold about 12% of the sample, which has 150,000 to 200,000 clones, 81% seen once. The material sequenced was PBMCs. The receptors were sampled from a woman between 50 and 59 years old in good health and CMV-seronegative. CDR3s include the opening cysteine and the closing phenylalanine or tryptophan. A D gene is named only where the DNA matches it firmly. Clone size is shown for a subset of rows, as once, few, many or a class of expanded clone.

V gene: TRBV7-6; J gene: TRBJ2-1; D gene: TRBD2; clone size: NA; CDR3 DNA: TGTGCCAGCAGCTTAGGGACTAGCGGGAGGTTGGGCTCCGTGATCAATGAGCAGTTCTTC; CDR3 protein: CASSLGTSGRLGSVINEQFF
V gene: TRBV5-1; J gene: TRBJ2-1; D gene: TRBD1; clone size: NA; CDR3 DNA: TGCGCCAGCAGCCCGACAGGGGATGAGCAGTTCTTC; CDR3 protein: CASSPTGDEQFF
V gene: TRBV7-2; J gene: TRBJ1-2; D gene: TRBD1; clone size: NA; CDR3 DNA: TGTGCCAGCAGCTTATTAATTGGACAGGGTGGCTCTGGCTACACCTTC; CDR3 protein: CASSLLIGQGGSGYTF
V gene: TRBV7-9; J gene: TRBJ2-5; D gene: TRBD1; clone size: NA; CDR3 DNA: TGTGCCAGCAGCCCCGGGACAGGAGACACTCGTCAGGAGACCCAGTACTTC; CDR3 protein: CASSPGTGDTRQETQYF
V gene: TRBV29-1; J gene: TRBJ2-2; D gene: NA; clone size: NA; CDR3 DNA: TGCAGCGCCACACAGTACACCGGGGAGCTGTTTTTT; CDR3 protein: CSATQYTGELFF
V gene: TRBV19; J gene: TRBJ2-7; D gene: NA; clone size: NA; CDR3 DNA: TGTGCCAGTAGCGGCGGTAGATTGGGCGAGCAGTACTTC; CDR3 protein: CASSGGRLGEQYF
V gene: TRBV4-2; J gene: TRBJ2-1; D gene: TRBD1; clone size: NA; CDR3 DNA: TGTGCCAGCGGTTTTGGGGCAGGGGGCGGAAATGAGCAGTTCTTC; CDR3 protein: CASGFGAGGGNEQFF
V gene: TRBV2; J gene: TRBJ2-5; D gene: TRBD1; clone size: NA; CDR3 DNA: TGTGCCAGCAGGAACAGGCAGGGGGATTGGGAGACCCAGTACTTC; CDR3 protein: CASRNRQGDWETQYF
V gene: TRBV19; J gene: TRBJ1-5; D gene: NA; clone size: NA; CDR3 DNA: TGTGCCAGTTCCGAGGGGGGGAGCCAGCCCCAGCATTTT; CDR3 protein: CASSEGGSQPQHF
V gene: TRBV18; J gene: TRBJ2-7; D gene: NA; clone size: NA; CDR3 DNA: TGTGCCAGCTCCTCGACAGGTTCGACCTACGAGCAGTACTTC; CDR3 protein: CASSSTGSTYEQYF
V gene: TRBV18; J gene: TRBJ1-1; D gene: NA; clone size: medium-sized; CDR3 DNA: TGTGCCAGCTCCAGGGAAGGTTCTACTGAAGCTTTCTTT; CDR3 protein: CASSREGSTEAFF
V gene: TRBV4-3; J gene: TRBJ2-3; D gene: TRBD2; clone size: few; CDR3 DNA: TGCGCCAGCAGCCACTATCTAGCGGGAGTAGGAGATACGCAGTATTTT; CDR3 protein: CASSHYLAGVGDTQYF
V gene: TRBV28; J gene: TRBJ2-3; D gene: NA; clone size: few; CDR3 DNA: TGTGCCAGCAGTTTGTTAAGCGACACAGATACGCAGTATTTT; CDR3 protein: CASSLLSDTDTQYF
V gene: TRBV11-3; J gene: TRBJ2-2; D gene: NA; clone size: NA; CDR3 DNA: TGTGCCAGCAGCCTGTATGGGCCCGGGGAGCTGTTTTTT; CDR3 protein: CASSLYGPGELFF
V gene: TRBV6-6; J gene: TRBJ1-1; D gene: TRBD1; clone size: few; CDR3 DNA: TGTGCCAGCAGTTCCAGACAGGGTCCAACTGAAGCTTTCTTT; CDR3 protein: CASSSRQGPTEAFF
V gene: TRBV19; J gene: TRBJ1-2; D gene: TRBD1; clone size: NA; CDR3 DNA: TGTGCCAGTAGGGAAAGGGACAGGGATGGCTACACCTTC; CDR3 protein: CASRERDRDGYTF
V gene: TRBV4-2; J gene: TRBJ1-1; D gene: TRBD1; clone size: NA; CDR3 DNA: TGTGCCAGCAGCCAACCTAGGGAGACAGGGGCTATGAACACTGAAGCTTTCTTT; CDR3 protein: CASSQPRETGAMNTEAFF
V gene: TRBV10-1; J gene: TRBJ2-2; D gene: TRBD1; clone size: NA; CDR3 DNA: TGCGCCAGCCTAAAAGGACAGGGAAAAAACACCGGGGAGCTGTTTTTT; CDR3 protein: CASLKGQGKNTGELFF
V gene: TRBV7-3; J gene: TRBJ2-2; D gene: NA; clone size: once; CDR3 DNA: TGTGCCAGCAGCTTATTGGCAGGATCGACGAACACCGGGGAGCTGTTTTTT; CDR3 protein: CASSLLAGSTNTGELFF
V gene: TRBV5-6; J gene: TRBJ2-2; D gene: TRBD1; clone size: NA; CDR3 DNA: TGTGCCAGCAGCTTCGGCAGGGGGCCCGGGGAGCTGTTTTTT; CDR3 protein: CASSFGRGPGELFF
V gene: TRBV25-1; J gene: TRBJ2-2; D gene: NA; clone size: NA; CDR3 DNA: TGTGCCAGCACCCCTTCTGTAACCGGGGAGCTGTTTTTT; CDR3 protein: CASTPSVTGELFF
V gene: TRBV10-3; J gene: TRBJ2-3; D gene: TRBD1; clone size: NA; CDR3 DNA: TGTGCCATCAGTGAGACAGGGGGCACAGATACGCAGTATTTT; CDR3 protein: CAISETGGTDTQYF
V gene: TRBV5-8; J gene: TRBJ2-7; D gene: NA; clone size: NA; CDR3 DNA: TGTGCCAGCAGCACCTTAGCGGCCTTCTCCTACGAGCAGTACTTC; CDR3 protein: CASSTLAAFSYEQYF
V gene: TRBV2; J gene: TRBJ2-1; D gene: NA; clone size: NA; CDR3 DNA: TGTGCCAGCAGTGATGCGGGACTCCCAAGCAAAAACCACTACAATGAGCAGTTCTTC; CDR3 protein: CASSDAGLPSKNHYNEQFF
V gene: TRBV2; J gene: TRBJ2-2; D gene: NA; clone size: NA; CDR3 DNA: TGTGCCAGCAAAGGGGCGGTAAACACCGGGGAGCTGTTTTTT; CDR3 protein: CASKGAVNTGELFF
V gene: TRBV5-4; J gene: TRBJ2-1; D gene: TRBD1; clone size: NA; CDR3 DNA: TGTGCCAGCAGTGCGGACAGGAACCCCTACAATGAGCAGTTCTTC; CDR3 protein: CASSADRNPYNEQFF
V gene: TRBV7-2; J gene: TRBJ1-1; D gene: TRBD1; clone size: NA; CDR3 DNA: TGTGCCAGCAGCTTAGGATGGGGACAGGGGATCAACACTGAAGCTTTCTTT; CDR3 protein: CASSLGWGQGINTEAFF
V gene: TRBV5-1; J gene: TRBJ2-7; D gene: TRBD1; clone size: once; CDR3 DNA: TGCGCCAGCAGCCGCGGACAGGGCCTTGTTTCTTACGAGCAGTACTTC; CDR3 protein: CASSRGQGLVSYEQYF
V gene: TRBV4-2; J gene: TRBJ1-1; D gene: NA; clone size: NA; CDR3 DNA: TGTGCCAGCAGCCAAGTACAGAACACTGAAGCTTTCTTT; CDR3 protein: CASSQVQNTEAFF
V gene: TRBV28; J gene: TRBJ1-3; D gene: NA; clone size: NA; CDR3 DNA: TGTGCCAGCAGTTTATTTAGGGCAGGGAACACCATATATTTT; CDR3 protein: CASSLFRAGNTIYF
V gene: TRBV5-1; J gene: TRBJ2-5; D gene: NA; clone size: NA; CDR3 DNA: TGCGCCAGCAGCTACCGGGGGAGTCCCGAAGAGACCCAGTACTTC; CDR3 protein: CASSYRGSPEETQYF
V gene: TRBV5-1; J gene: TRBJ2-7; D gene: NA; clone size: NA; CDR3 DNA: TGCGCCAGCAGCTTGGCCTCATCCTACGAGCAGTACTTC; CDR3 protein: CASSLASSYEQYF